This is a list of T cell receptor beta chains from one sample in a study of identical twins. TCRdb re-called the 5' RACE reads with MiXCR, one entry per CDR3 protein. The sample has nearly 900,000 distinct CDR3 sequences, 10% to 15% seen once; the top ten hold 1.5% to 2%. The same sample was also used in a study of yellow fever vaccine responses in identical twins.

What was sequenced was PBMCs. These receptors came from a woman in her late teens or twenties in good health. Both conserved end residues are part of each CDR3. Each record gives: clone size, V gene, D gene, J gene, CDR3 DNA, CDR3 protein. The D gene is left open where the match is weak. Some rows mark clone size as missing; the rest say once, few, many or name a class of expanded clone.

clone_size: many; v_call: TRBV12-3/TRBV12-4; d_call: TRBD2; j_call: TRBJ2-1; cdr3_nt: TGTGCCAGCAGTCCCCTACTAGCGTTACCTGGTAATGAGCAGTTCTTC; cdr3_aa: CASSPLLALPGNEQFF
clone_size: few; v_call: TRBV28; d_call: -; j_call: TRBJ2-7; cdr3_nt: TGTGCCAGCAGTCTTCCCCCGGGACTCCAGTCGGACGAGCAGTACTTC; cdr3_aa: CASSLPPGLQSDEQYF
clone_size: many; v_call: TRBV7-9; d_call: TRBD2; j_call: TRBJ2-1; cdr3_nt: TGTGCCAGCAGCTTAATAGGACTAGCGGGCGGCGGTGAGCAGTTCTTC; cdr3_aa: CASSLIGLAGGGEQFF
clone_size: -; v_call: TRBV20-1; d_call: TRBD2; j_call: TRBJ2-3; cdr3_nt: TGCAGTGGGTGGACTAGCGGGGGGACAGATACGCAGTATTTT; cdr3_aa: CSGWTSGGTDTQYF
clone_size: -; v_call: TRBV28; d_call: TRBD2; j_call: TRBJ2-7; cdr3_nt: TGTGCCAGCAGTTTACCCGGACTAGCGGACTACGAGCAGTACTTC; cdr3_aa: CASSLPGLADYEQYF
clone_size: -; v_call: TRBV11-2; d_call: TRBD2; j_call: TRBJ2-1; cdr3_nt: TGTGCCAGCAGCTCATTTCGGTGGGAGGCCGGGAGGGCTTCAACAAATGAGCAGTTCTTC; cdr3_aa: CASSSFRWEAGRASTNEQFF
clone_size: few; v_call: TRBV7-2; d_call: -; j_call: TRBJ2-7; cdr3_nt: TGTGCCAGCAGCTTATCCCCGGGTCGAGCGCCCTACGAGCAGTACTTC; cdr3_aa: CASSLSPGRAPYEQYF
clone_size: few; v_call: TRBV12-3/TRBV12-4; d_call: -; j_call: TRBJ1-5; cdr3_nt: TGTGCCAGCAGAACGGGACCGATCAATCAGCCCCAGCATTTT; cdr3_aa: CASRTGPINQPQHF
clone_size: -; v_call: TRBV27; d_call: TRBD1; j_call: TRBJ2-6; cdr3_nt: TGTGCCAGCAGTTTCAGGGACAGGGGGATCTTATCCTCTGGGGCCAACGTCCTGACTTTC; cdr3_aa: CASSFRDRGILSSGANVLTF
clone_size: -; v_call: TRBV15; d_call: TRBD2; j_call: TRBJ2-1; cdr3_nt: TGTGCCACCAGCAGGGGTTGGACTAGCGGGAGCGATGAGCAGTTCTTC; cdr3_aa: CATSRGWTSGSDEQFF
clone_size: many; v_call: TRBV24-1; d_call: -; j_call: TRBJ2-2; cdr3_nt: TGTGCCACCAGTGGTGGGGCAACCGGGGAGCTGTTTTTT; cdr3_aa: CATSGGATGELFF
clone_size: -; v_call: TRBV6-2/TRBV6-3; d_call: TRBD2; j_call: TRBJ2-3; cdr3_nt: TGTGCCAGCAGTTTTCCCCCTCTAGCGGGGCTAAGGGATACGCAGTATTTT; cdr3_aa: CASSFPPLAGLRDTQYF
clone_size: few; v_call: TRBV6-1; d_call: -; j_call: TRBJ1-2; cdr3_nt: TGTGCCAGCAGTCCGGGGTTTGACTATGGCTACACCTTC; cdr3_aa: CASSPGFDYGYTF
clone_size: few; v_call: TRBV25-1; d_call: TRBD2; j_call: TRBJ2-1; cdr3_nt: TGTGCCAGCAGTCACCCGGGACTAGCGGGGGGACCCTACAATGAGCAGTTCTTC; cdr3_aa: CASSHPGLAGGPYNEQFF
clone_size: many; v_call: TRBV12-3/TRBV12-4; d_call: -; j_call: TRBJ1-3; cdr3_nt: TGTGCCAGCAGTTCCGATTTGATTGACTCTGGAAACACCATATATTTT; cdr3_aa: CASSSDLIDSGNTIYF
clone_size: many; v_call: TRBV12-3/TRBV12-4; d_call: TRBD1; j_call: TRBJ1-2; cdr3_nt: TGTGCCAGCAGTCCGGGACAGGGCTTCTATGGCTACACCTTC; cdr3_aa: CASSPGQGFYGYTF
clone_size: few; v_call: TRBV25-1; d_call: -; j_call: TRBJ2-7; cdr3_nt: TGTGCCAGCAGAACCCGGTACTTC; cdr3_aa: CASRTRYF
clone_size: -; v_call: TRBV4-2; d_call: TRBD2; j_call: TRBJ2-7; cdr3_nt: TGTGCCAGCAGCCAATTTCTAGCGGGAGAGTCGGACTACGAGCAGTACTTC; cdr3_aa: CASSQFLAGESDYEQYF
clone_size: -; v_call: TRBV29-1; d_call: -; j_call: TRBJ2-4; cdr3_nt: TGCAGCGTTGAACCGCTGTCAGCCTTAGCCAAAAACATTCAGTACTTC; cdr3_aa: CSVEPLSALAKNIQYF
clone_size: -; v_call: TRBV11-2; d_call: -; j_call: TRBJ1-6; cdr3_nt: TGTGCCAGCAGCCGCGGACAGCCTAATTCACCCCTCCACTTT; cdr3_aa: CASSRGQPNSPLHF
clone_size: -; v_call: TRBV25-1; d_call: -; j_call: TRBJ2-7; cdr3_nt: TGTGCCAGCAGTGCGTCAGGGCGGGATCCCTACGAGCAGTACTTC; cdr3_aa: CASSASGRDPYEQYF
clone_size: few; v_call: TRBV20-1; d_call: -; j_call: TRBJ2-2; cdr3_nt: TGCAGTGCTTTCCTACAGAACACCGGGGAGCTGTTTTTT; cdr3_aa: CSAFLQNTGELFF
clone_size: few; v_call: TRBV24-1; d_call: TRBD1; j_call: TRBJ2-5; cdr3_nt: TGTGCCACCAGTGACCCGGACAGGGGCTATGAAGAGACCCAGTACTTC; cdr3_aa: CATSDPDRGYEETQYF
clone_size: few; v_call: TRBV13; d_call: TRBD1; j_call: TRBJ2-2; cdr3_nt: TGTGCCAGCGGCCGCTACAGGGGGCGCTACACCGGGGAGCTGTTTTTT; cdr3_aa: CASGRYRGRYTGELFF
clone_size: many; v_call: TRBV10-3; d_call: -; j_call: TRBJ2-5; cdr3_nt: TGTGCCATCAGTGGAGGAGTTTCGCAAGAGACCCAGTACTTC; cdr3_aa: CAISGGVSQETQYF